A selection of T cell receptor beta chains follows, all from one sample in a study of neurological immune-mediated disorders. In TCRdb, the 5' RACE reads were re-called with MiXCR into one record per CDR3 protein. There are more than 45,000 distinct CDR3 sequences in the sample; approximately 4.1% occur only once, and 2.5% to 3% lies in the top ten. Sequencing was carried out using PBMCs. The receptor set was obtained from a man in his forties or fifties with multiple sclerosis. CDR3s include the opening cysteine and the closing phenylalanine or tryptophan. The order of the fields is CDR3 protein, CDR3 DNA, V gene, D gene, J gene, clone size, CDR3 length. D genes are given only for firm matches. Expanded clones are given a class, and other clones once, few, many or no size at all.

cdr3_aa: CASTLRQEQETQYF
cdr3_nt: TGTGCCAGCACCCTCCGACAGGAACAAGAGACCCAGTACTTC
v_call: TRBV21-1
d_call: NA
j_call: TRBJ2-5
clone_size: many
cdr3_length: 14

cdr3_aa: CSAGRSGRDYEQYF
cdr3_nt: TGCAGTGCTGGGAGAAGCGGGAGAGATTACGAGCAGTACTTC
v_call: TRBV20-1
d_call: TRBD2
j_call: TRBJ2-7
clone_size: many
cdr3_length: 14

cdr3_aa: CASSVEEEMGEAFF
cdr3_nt: TGTGCCAGCAGCGTCGAAGAGGAGATGGGTGAAGCTTTCTTT
v_call: TRBV6-1
d_call: NA
j_call: TRBJ1-1
clone_size: many
cdr3_length: 14

cdr3_aa: CASSLEGSQDSPLNF
cdr3_nt: TGCGCCAGCAGCTTGGAGGGGTCACAAGATTCACCCCTCAACTTT
v_call: TRBV5-1
d_call: NA
j_call: TRBJ1-6
clone_size: few
cdr3_length: 15

cdr3_aa: CASSLRNTVETQYF
cdr3_nt: TGCGCCAGCAGCCTTCGTAATACGGTTGAGACCCAGTACTTC
v_call: TRBV4-1
d_call: NA
j_call: TRBJ2-5
clone_size: NA
cdr3_length: 14

cdr3_aa: CASRPSGGEQYF
cdr3_nt: TGCGCCAGCAGACCCTCGGGGGGCGAGCAGTACTTC
v_call: TRBV5-1
d_call: TRBD2
j_call: TRBJ2-7
clone_size: many
cdr3_length: 12

cdr3_aa: CASSPSWGSYNEQFF
cdr3_nt: TGTGCCAGCAGCCCTTCTTGGGGCTCCTACAATGAGCAGTTCTTC
v_call: TRBV11-2
d_call: NA
j_call: TRBJ2-1
clone_size: many
cdr3_length: 15

cdr3_aa: CATSRPGQTQYF
cdr3_nt: TGTGCCACCAGCAGACCGGGACAGACGCAGTATTTT
v_call: TRBV15
d_call: TRBD1
j_call: TRBJ2-3
clone_size: many
cdr3_length: 12

cdr3_aa: CASRFSGAYSYEQYF
cdr3_nt: TGTGCCAGCAGATTCAGCGGGGCTTACTCCTACGAGCAGTACTTC
v_call: TRBV12-3/TRBV12-4
d_call: TRBD2
j_call: TRBJ2-7
clone_size: few
cdr3_length: 15

cdr3_aa: CSVGFTYYNEQFF
cdr3_nt: TGCAGCGTTGGCTTCACTTACTACAATGAGCAGTTCTTC
v_call: TRBV29-1
d_call: NA
j_call: TRBJ2-1
clone_size: many
cdr3_length: 13

cdr3_aa: CASSPGTGLRETQYF
cdr3_nt: TGTGCCAGCTCGCCCGGGACAGGGCTCCGAGAGACCCAGTACTTC
v_call: TRBV18
d_call: TRBD1
j_call: TRBJ2-5
clone_size: many
cdr3_length: 15

cdr3_aa: CASSDRFSYEQYF
cdr3_nt: TGTGCCAGCAGTGACAGATTTTCCTACGAGCAGTACTTC
v_call: TRBV12-3/TRBV12-4
d_call: NA
j_call: TRBJ2-7
clone_size: many
cdr3_length: 13

cdr3_aa: CASSQEYQGGWNEQFF
cdr3_nt: TGCGCCAGCAGCCAAGAGTACCAAGGGGGCTGGAATGAGCAGTTCTTC
v_call: TRBV4-1
d_call: TRBD1
j_call: TRBJ2-1
clone_size: many
cdr3_length: 16

cdr3_aa: CSAPEGGSDGYTF
cdr3_nt: TGCAGTGCTCCTGAGGGGGGATCGGACGGCTACACCTTC
v_call: TRBV20-1
d_call: NA
j_call: TRBJ1-2
clone_size: many
cdr3_length: 13

cdr3_aa: CASGTPSSYNEQFF
cdr3_nt: TGCGCCAGCGGGACCCCCAGCTCCTACAATGAGCAGTTCTTC
v_call: TRBV5-1
d_call: NA
j_call: TRBJ2-1
clone_size: many
cdr3_length: 14

cdr3_aa: CSARGVGGELFF
cdr3_nt: TGCAGTGCTAGGGGGGTGGGCGGGGAGCTGTTTTTT
v_call: TRBV20-1
d_call: NA
j_call: TRBJ2-2
clone_size: many
cdr3_length: 12

cdr3_aa: CASTPAGANTGELFF
cdr3_nt: TGCGCCAGTACACCGGCGGGCGCGAACACCGGGGAGCTGTTTTTT
v_call: TRBV5-1
d_call: NA
j_call: TRBJ2-2
clone_size: many
cdr3_length: 15

cdr3_aa: CASSLTGTSGYNEQFF
cdr3_nt: TGCGCCAGCAGCTTGACCGGGACTAGCGGGTACAATGAGCAGTTCTTC
v_call: TRBV5-1
d_call: TRBD2
j_call: TRBJ2-1
clone_size: many
cdr3_length: 16

cdr3_aa: CASSLLGSIHQETQYF
cdr3_nt: TGTGCCAGCAGTTTACTGGGCTCCATCCACCAAGAGACCCAGTACTTC
v_call: TRBV28
d_call: NA
j_call: TRBJ2-5
clone_size: NA
cdr3_length: 16

cdr3_aa: CASTGTGGGNTGELFF
cdr3_nt: TGTGCCAGCACCGGCACAGGGGGAGGGAACACCGGGGAGCTGTTTTTT
v_call: TRBV7-9
d_call: TRBD1
j_call: TRBJ2-2
clone_size: many
cdr3_length: 16

cdr3_aa: CASSPGTGAGQPQHF
cdr3_nt: TGTGCCAGCAGCCCAGGGACAGGGGCGGGACAGCCCCAGCATTTT
v_call: TRBV7-2
d_call: TRBD1
j_call: TRBJ1-5
clone_size: NA
cdr3_length: 15

cdr3_aa: CASSPWEQAGGGETQYF
cdr3_nt: TGCGCCAGCAGCCCCTGGGAACAGGCGGGAGGTGGAGAGACCCAGTACTTC
v_call: TRBV10-1
d_call: TRBD2
j_call: TRBJ2-5
clone_size: many
cdr3_length: 17

cdr3_aa: CASSLREGGSEQFF
cdr3_nt: TGTGCCAGCAGCTTAAGGGAAGGAGGTAGTGAGCAGTTCTTC
v_call: TRBV7-2
d_call: NA
j_call: TRBJ2-1
clone_size: few
cdr3_length: 14

cdr3_aa: CASSSTDRDTQYF
cdr3_nt: TGTGCCAGCAGTTCCACAGACCGTGATACGCAGTATTTT
v_call: TRBV28
d_call: NA
j_call: TRBJ2-3
clone_size: many
cdr3_length: 13

cdr3_aa: CASSQDGEKLFF
cdr3_nt: TGCGCCAGCAGCCAAGACGGTGAAAAACTGTTTTTT
v_call: TRBV4-1
d_call: NA
j_call: TRBJ1-4
clone_size: NA
cdr3_length: 12

cdr3_aa: CASSLVGASTDTQYF
cdr3_nt: TGCGCCAGCAGCTTGGTCGGAGCTAGCACAGATACGCAGTATTTT
v_call: TRBV5-1
d_call: NA
j_call: TRBJ2-3
clone_size: many
cdr3_length: 15

cdr3_aa: CASTSMRRALYDYTF
cdr3_nt: TGTGCCAGCACTTCGATGAGGCGCGCGCTATACGACTACACCTTC
v_call: TRBV27
d_call: NA
j_call: TRBJ1-2
clone_size: many
cdr3_length: 15

cdr3_aa: CASSSRDRTYNEQFF
cdr3_nt: TGTGCCAGCAGTTCTCGGGACAGGACCTACAATGAGCAGTTCTTC
v_call: TRBV12-3/TRBV12-4
d_call: TRBD1
j_call: TRBJ2-1
clone_size: many
cdr3_length: 15

cdr3_aa: CASSGGRNTGELFF
cdr3_nt: TGTGCCAGCAGTGGAGGGAGAAACACCGGGGAGCTGTTTTTT
v_call: TRBV12-3/TRBV12-4
d_call: NA
j_call: TRBJ2-2
clone_size: many
cdr3_length: 14

cdr3_aa: CSVVAEGLAKNIQYF
cdr3_nt: TGCAGCGTTGTTGCGGAGGGTCTAGCCAAAAACATTCAGTACTTC
v_call: TRBV29-1
d_call: NA
j_call: TRBJ2-4
clone_size: many
cdr3_length: 15

cdr3_aa: CSALAPTSGYNEQFF
cdr3_nt: TGCAGTGCGCTAGCTCCGACTAGCGGATACAATGAGCAGTTCTTC
v_call: TRBV20-1
d_call: TRBD2
j_call: TRBJ2-1
clone_size: many
cdr3_length: 15

cdr3_aa: CASSLAAGGMAGANVLTF
cdr3_nt: TGTGCCAGCAGCTTAGCAGCGGGGGGGATGGCTGGGGCCAACGTCCTGACTTTC
v_call: TRBV7-8
d_call: TRBD2
j_call: TRBJ2-6
clone_size: many
cdr3_length: 18

cdr3_aa: CASSLSLDWHF
cdr3_nt: TGTGCCAGCAGTTTATCGTTAGATTGGCATTTT
v_call: TRBV28
d_call: NA
j_call: TRBJ1-5
clone_size: many
cdr3_length: 11

cdr3_aa: CASSLVPGGVEQFF
cdr3_nt: TGCGCCAGCAGCTTGGTGCCGGGGGGAGTGGAGCAGTTCTTC
v_call: TRBV5-1
d_call: TRBD2
j_call: TRBJ2-1
clone_size: NA
cdr3_length: 14

cdr3_aa: CSVRDGVNYGYTF
cdr3_nt: TGCAGTGTTAGAGATGGGGTGAACTATGGCTACACCTTC
v_call: TRBV20-1
d_call: NA
j_call: TRBJ1-2
clone_size: NA
cdr3_length: 13

cdr3_aa: CSASKTGTGGDNQPQNF
cdr3_nt: TGCAGTGCTAGCAAAACCGGGACAGGGGGAGATAATCAGCCCCAGAATTTT
v_call: TRBV20-1
d_call: TRBD1
j_call: TRBJ1-5
clone_size: few
cdr3_length: 17

cdr3_aa: CASSLVDGAGELFF
cdr3_nt: TGTGCCAGCAGCTTAGTTGACGGAGCCGGGGAGCTGTTTTTT
v_call: TRBV7-9
d_call: NA
j_call: TRBJ2-2
clone_size: many
cdr3_length: 14

cdr3_aa: CASTRRGQQYF
cdr3_nt: TGTGCCAGCACCCGCAGGGGACAGCAGTACTTC
v_call: TRBV6-5
d_call: NA
j_call: TRBJ2-7
clone_size: many
cdr3_length: 11

cdr3_aa: CSVDATGAGTDTQYF
cdr3_nt: TGCAGCGTTGATGCGACAGGGGCCGGCACAGATACGCAGTATTTT
v_call: TRBV29-1
d_call: TRBD1
j_call: TRBJ2-3
clone_size: NA
cdr3_length: 15

cdr3_aa: CASAGSQPNTEAFF
cdr3_nt: TGTGCCAGCGCAGGTTCCCAGCCGAACACTGAAGCTTTCTTT
v_call: TRBV28
d_call: NA
j_call: TRBJ1-1
clone_size: many
cdr3_length: 14

cdr3_aa: CASSLPNQPQNF
cdr3_nt: TGTGCCAGCAGTTTACCCAATCAGCCCCAGAATTTT
v_call: TRBV28
d_call: NA
j_call: TRBJ1-5
clone_size: many
cdr3_length: 12

cdr3_aa: CSVEISYEQYF
cdr3_nt: TGCAGCGTTGAGATATCCTACGAGCAGTACTTC
v_call: TRBV29-1
d_call: NA
j_call: TRBJ2-7
clone_size: many
cdr3_length: 11

cdr3_aa: CASMDSNTGELFF
cdr3_nt: TGCGCCAGCATGGACTCAAACACCGGGGAGCTGTTTTTT
v_call: TRBV5-1
d_call: NA
j_call: TRBJ2-2
clone_size: NA
cdr3_length: 13